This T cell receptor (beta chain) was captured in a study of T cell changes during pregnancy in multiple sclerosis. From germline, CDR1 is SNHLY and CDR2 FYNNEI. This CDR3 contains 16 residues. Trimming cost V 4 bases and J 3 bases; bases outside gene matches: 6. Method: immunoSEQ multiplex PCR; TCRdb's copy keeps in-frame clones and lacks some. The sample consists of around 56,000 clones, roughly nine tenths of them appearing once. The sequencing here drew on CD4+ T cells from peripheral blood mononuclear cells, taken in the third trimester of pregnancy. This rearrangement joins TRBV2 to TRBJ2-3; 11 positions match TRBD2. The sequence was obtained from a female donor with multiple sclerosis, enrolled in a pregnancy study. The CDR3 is CASSASLAGGTDTQYF. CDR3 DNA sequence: TGTGCCAGCAGTGCGAGCCTAGCGGGAGGAACAGATACGCAGTATTTT. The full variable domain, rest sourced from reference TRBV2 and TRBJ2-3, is EPEVTQTPSHQVTQMGQEVILRCVPISNHLYFYWYRQILGQKVEFLVSFYNNEISEKSEIFDDQFSVERPDGSNFTLKIRSTKLEDSAMYFCASSASLAGGTDTQYFGPGTRLTVL.